This T cell receptor beta chain was retrieved from a study of tumor-infiltrating lymphocytes in primary liver carcinoma. Study information: Among the tumors, stages were T1-T3 N0M0 and sizes roughly 4.2 to 11 cm.

The CDR3 consists of 15 residues. The germline CDR1 and CDR2 sequences are SGHAT and FQNNGV. The source material, about 19-30 mg of unsorted bulk tissue, was used to co-extract RNA and DNA. As for this clonotype: The junction and the germline gene differ at one end; a read error may be behind it.

The investigators made TCR beta cDNA from roughly 0.55 ug total RNA, using a constant-region primer. A slightly modified ARM-PCR protocol with three nested multiplex PCR rounds produced these TCR beta libraries. Researchers ran the first two PCR rounds for roughly 11 cycles each with TRBV1-TRBV30 forward primers and a C-beta reverse primer. TCRdb ran MiXCR on the multiplex PCR reads and lists one entry per CDR3 protein. The sample includes 70,000 to 75,000 distinct CDR3 sequences, roughly three quarters of them seen just once. The chain combines TRBV11-2 with TRBJ2-7; TRBD2 matches 8 bases. The material sequenced was liver tumor tissue from sampling region 4. Subset in this sample: tumor region T4, right-lateral pole. The receptor comes from a man aged 40-49 years with primary liver carcinoma and hepatitis B virus infection. CDR3 DNA sequence: TGTGCTAGCAACCAATATTCGGGAGGGGCCTACGAGCAGTACTTC. It yields the protein CASNQYSGGAYEQYF. The full variable domain, its missing parts supplied by reference TRBV11-2 and TRBJ2-7, is EAGVAQSPRYKIIEKRQSVAFWCNPISGHATLYWYQQILGQGPKLLIQFQNNGVVDDSQLPKDRFSAERLKGVDSTLKIQPAKLEDSAVYLCASNQYSGGAYEQYFGPGTRLTVT.